The entry that follows covers one T cell receptor (beta chain) sequence. PCR was performed using 60 Vbeta and 13 Jbeta primers. Generated by immunoSEQ multiplex PCR, the TCRdb table keeps only in-frame clones and is missing some. This table holds 100,000 to 150,000 clones, roughly 10% found once. The source of the sample is a study of cytomegalovirus exposure and HLA in healthy donors. The CDR3 totals 14 residues. Germline-derived CDR1 and CDR2 are MDHEN and SYDVKM. Trimming pared 3 bases from V and 2 bases from J, leaving 5 bases between. Sequenced: PBMCs. The receptor was derived from a woman aged 18-29 years in good health and CMV-seropositive. This chain joins TRBV28 and TRBJ2-6; weak D call: TRBD1 (5 bases). The CDR3, as DNA: TGTGCCAGCAGTTTCAGGGCTGGGGCCAACGTCCTGACTTTC. Protein product: CASSFRAGANVLTF.